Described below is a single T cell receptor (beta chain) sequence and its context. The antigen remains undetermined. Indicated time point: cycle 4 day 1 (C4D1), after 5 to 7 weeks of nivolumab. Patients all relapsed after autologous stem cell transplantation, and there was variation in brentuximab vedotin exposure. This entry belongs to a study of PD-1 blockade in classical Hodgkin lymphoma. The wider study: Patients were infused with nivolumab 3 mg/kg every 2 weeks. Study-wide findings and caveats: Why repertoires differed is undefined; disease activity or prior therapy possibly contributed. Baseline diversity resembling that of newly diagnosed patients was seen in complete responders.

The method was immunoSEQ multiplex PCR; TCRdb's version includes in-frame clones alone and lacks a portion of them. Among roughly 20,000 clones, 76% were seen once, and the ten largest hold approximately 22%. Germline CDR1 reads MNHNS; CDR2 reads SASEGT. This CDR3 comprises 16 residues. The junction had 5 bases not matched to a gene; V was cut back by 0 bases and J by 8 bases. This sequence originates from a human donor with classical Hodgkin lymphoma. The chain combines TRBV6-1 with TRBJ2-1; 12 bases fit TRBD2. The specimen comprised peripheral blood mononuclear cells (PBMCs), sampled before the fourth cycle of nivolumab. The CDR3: CASSEATSGGPYEQFF. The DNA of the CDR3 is TGTGCCAGCAGTGAAGCGACTAGCGGGGGCCCCTATGAGCAGTTCTTC.